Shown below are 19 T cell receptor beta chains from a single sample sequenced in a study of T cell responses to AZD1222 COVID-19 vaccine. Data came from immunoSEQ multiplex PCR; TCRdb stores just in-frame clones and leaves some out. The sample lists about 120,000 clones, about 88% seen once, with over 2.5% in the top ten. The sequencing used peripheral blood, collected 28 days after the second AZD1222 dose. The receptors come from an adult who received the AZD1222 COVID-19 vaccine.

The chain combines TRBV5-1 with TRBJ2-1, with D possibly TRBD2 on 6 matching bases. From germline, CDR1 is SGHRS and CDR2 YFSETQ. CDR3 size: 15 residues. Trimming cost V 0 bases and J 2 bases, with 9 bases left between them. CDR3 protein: CASSLAGSTYNEQFF. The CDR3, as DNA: TGCGCCAGCAGCTTGGCCGGGAGCACCTACAATGAGCAGTTCTTC.

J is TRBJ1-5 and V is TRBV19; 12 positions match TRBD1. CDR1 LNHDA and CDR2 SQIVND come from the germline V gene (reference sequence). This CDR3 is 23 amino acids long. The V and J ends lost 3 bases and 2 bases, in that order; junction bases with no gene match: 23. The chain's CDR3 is CASSISHSTSPGTGGKRNQPQHF. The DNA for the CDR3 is TGTGCCAGTAGTATTTCCCACTCCACTTCCCCCGGGACAGGGGGCAAACGCAATCAGCCCCAGCATTTT.

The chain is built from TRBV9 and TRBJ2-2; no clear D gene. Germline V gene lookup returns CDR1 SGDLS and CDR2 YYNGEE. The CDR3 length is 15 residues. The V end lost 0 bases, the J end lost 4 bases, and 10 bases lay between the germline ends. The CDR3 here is CASSVAGWGTGELFF. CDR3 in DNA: TGTGCCAGCAGCGTAGCCGGGTGGGGCACCGGGGAGCTGTTTTTT.

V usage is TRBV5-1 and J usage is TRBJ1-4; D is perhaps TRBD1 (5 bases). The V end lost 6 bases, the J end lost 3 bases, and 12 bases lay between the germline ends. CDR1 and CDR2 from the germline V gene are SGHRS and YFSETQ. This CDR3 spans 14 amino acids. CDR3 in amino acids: CASKVDSSNEKLFF. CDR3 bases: TGCGCCAGCAAGGTTGACAGCTCTAATGAAAAACTGTTTTTT.

The chain's CDR3 is CASSQRPGTGGRTDTQYF. Written as DNA, the CDR3 is TGTGCCAGCAGCCAGCGACCCGGGACAGGGGGGAGGACAGATACGCAGTATTTT. J is TRBJ2-3 and V is TRBV14, with 11 bases aligning to TRBD1. V dropped 3 bases and J dropped 3; count of bases not matched to a gene: 11. The CDR3 consists of 18 residues. Per the germline V gene, CDR1 is SGHDN and CDR2 is FVKESK.

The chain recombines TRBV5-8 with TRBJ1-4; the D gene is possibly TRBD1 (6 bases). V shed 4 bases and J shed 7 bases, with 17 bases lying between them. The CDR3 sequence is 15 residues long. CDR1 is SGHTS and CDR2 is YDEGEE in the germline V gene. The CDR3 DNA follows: TGTGCCAGCAGCAGTACAGGGCGCGGTGGTGAAAAACTGTTTTTT. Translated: CASSSTGRGGEKLFF.

The CDR3, as DNA: TGTGCCAGTAGCCGACTAGGAGCCACAGATACGCAGTATTTT. Residues: CASSRLGATDTQYF. This chain uses TRBV19 with TRBJ2-3, with a weak D call TRBD2 (6 bases). V was pared by 6 bases and J by 2 bases, with 12 bases between. CDR3 length equals 14 residues. Per the germline V gene, CDR1 is LNHDA and CDR2 is SQIVND (reference sequence).

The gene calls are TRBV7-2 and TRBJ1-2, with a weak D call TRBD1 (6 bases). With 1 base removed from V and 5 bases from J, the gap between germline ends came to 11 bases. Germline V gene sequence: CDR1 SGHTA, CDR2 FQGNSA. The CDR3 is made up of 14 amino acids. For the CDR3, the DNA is TGTGCCAGCAGCTTAGATAGGGGGGCATATGGCTACACCTTC. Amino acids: CASSLDRGAYGYTF.

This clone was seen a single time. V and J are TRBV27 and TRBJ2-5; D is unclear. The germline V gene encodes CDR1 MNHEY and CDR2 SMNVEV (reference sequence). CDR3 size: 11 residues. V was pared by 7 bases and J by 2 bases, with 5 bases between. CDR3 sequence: CASKLQETQYF. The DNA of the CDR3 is TGTGCCAGCAAGTTACAAGAGACCCAGTACTTC.

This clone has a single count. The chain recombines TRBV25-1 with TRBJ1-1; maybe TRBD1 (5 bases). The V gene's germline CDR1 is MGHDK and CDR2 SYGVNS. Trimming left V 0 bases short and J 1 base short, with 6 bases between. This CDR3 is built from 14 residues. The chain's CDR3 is CASSEYGGNTEAFF. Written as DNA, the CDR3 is TGTGCCAGCAGTGAATATGGGGGGAACACTGAAGCTTTCTTT. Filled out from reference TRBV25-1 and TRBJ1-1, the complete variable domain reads EADIYQTPRYLVIGTGKKITLECSQTMGHDKMYWYQQDPGMELHLIHYSYGVNSTEKGDLSSESTVSRIRTEHFPLTLESARPSHTSQYLCASSEYGGNTEAFFGQGTRLTVV.

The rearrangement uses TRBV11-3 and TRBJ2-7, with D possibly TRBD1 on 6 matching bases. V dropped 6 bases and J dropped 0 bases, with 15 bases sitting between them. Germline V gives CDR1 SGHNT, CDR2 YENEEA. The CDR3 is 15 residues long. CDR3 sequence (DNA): TGTGCCAGCAGGCACAGGGCATCTAGCTCCTACGAGCAGTACTTC. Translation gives CASRHRASSSYEQYF.

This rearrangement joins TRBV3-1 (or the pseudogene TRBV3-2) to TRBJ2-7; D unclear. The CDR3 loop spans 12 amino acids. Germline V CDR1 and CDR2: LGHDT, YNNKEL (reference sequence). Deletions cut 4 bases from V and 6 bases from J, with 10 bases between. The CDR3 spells CASSLLGFEQYF. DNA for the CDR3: TGTGCCAGCAGCCTCCTAGGTTTCGAGCAGTACTTC.

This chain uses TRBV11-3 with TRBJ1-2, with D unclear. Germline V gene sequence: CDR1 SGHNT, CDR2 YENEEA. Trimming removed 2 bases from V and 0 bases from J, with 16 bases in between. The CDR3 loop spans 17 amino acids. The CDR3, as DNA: TGTGCCAGCAGCTTAAAGATTTGCACAGCAGCTAACTATGGCTACACCTTC. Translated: CASSLKICTAANYGYTF.

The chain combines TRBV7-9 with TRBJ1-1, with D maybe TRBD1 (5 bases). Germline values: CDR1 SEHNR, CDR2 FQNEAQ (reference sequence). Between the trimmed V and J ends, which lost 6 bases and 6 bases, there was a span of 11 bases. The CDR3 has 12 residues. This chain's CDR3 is CASSDGAPEAFF. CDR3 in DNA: TGTGCCAGCAGTGACGGGGCCCCTGAAGCTTTCTTT.

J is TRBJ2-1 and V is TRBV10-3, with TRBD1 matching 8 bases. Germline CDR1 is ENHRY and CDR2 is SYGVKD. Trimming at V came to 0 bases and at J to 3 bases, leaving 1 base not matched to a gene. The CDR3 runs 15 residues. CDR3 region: CAISESGQGYNEQFF. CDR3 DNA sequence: TGTGCCATCAGTGAGTCCGGACAGGGCTACAATGAGCAGTTCTTC.

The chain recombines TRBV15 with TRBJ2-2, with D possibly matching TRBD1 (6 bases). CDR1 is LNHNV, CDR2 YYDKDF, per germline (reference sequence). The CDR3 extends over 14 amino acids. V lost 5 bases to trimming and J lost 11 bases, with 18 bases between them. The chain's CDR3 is CATSARDTQKELFF. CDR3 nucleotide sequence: TGTGCCACCAGCGCCCGGGACACCCAAAAAGAGCTGTTTTTT.

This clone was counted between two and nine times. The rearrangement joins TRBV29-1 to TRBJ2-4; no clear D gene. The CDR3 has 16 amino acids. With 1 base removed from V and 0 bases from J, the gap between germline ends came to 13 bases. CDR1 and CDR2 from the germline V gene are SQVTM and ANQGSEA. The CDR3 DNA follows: TGCAGCGTTGAAGGTGGCAGCCACCTAGCCAAAAACATTCAGTACTTC. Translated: CSVEGGSHLAKNIQYF.

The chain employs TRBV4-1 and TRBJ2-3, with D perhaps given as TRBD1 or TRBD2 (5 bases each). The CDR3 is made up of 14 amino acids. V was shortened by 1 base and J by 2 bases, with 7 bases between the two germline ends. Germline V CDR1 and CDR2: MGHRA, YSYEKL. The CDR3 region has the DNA TGCGCCAGCAGCCAAGGGGACCACACAGATACGCAGTATTTT. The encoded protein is CASSQGDHTDTQYF.

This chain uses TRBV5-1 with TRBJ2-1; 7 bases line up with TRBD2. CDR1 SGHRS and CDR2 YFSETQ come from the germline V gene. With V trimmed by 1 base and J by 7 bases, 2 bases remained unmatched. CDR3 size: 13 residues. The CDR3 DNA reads TGCGCCAGCAGCTTGCAGGGACTAAATGAGCAGTTCTTC. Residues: CASSLQGLNEQFF.